One T cell receptor beta chain is described in this entry. Its specificity is unknown. TCRdb fed the reads into MiXCR, producing one record per CDR3 protein. The sample records approximately 470,000 distinct CDR3 sequences, about 42% being singletons. This specimen belongs to a study of T cell repertoires in cytomegalovirus infection. About the study: Recently identified HLA-C-restricted CMV epitopes were among the peptides used. Public TCR beta signatures indicated both CMV infection and matching HLA type.

The CDR3 runs 14 residues. Trimming took off 10 bases at V and 8 bases at J, with 20 bases between the two ends. Per the germline V gene, CDR1 is SGHTA and CDR2 is FQGNSA. The rearrangement uses TRBV7-2 and TRBJ1-4; D may be TRBD1 (6 bases). Sequences were derived from cultured PBMCs, sampled from culture after CMV antigen stimulation. The sequence was obtained from a human donor in good health (CMV status not recorded). Some clones in this sample may be carry-over from other donors' samples. CDR3 DNA sequence: TGTGCCACCAACAACAGGGTGAAAGACGAAAAACTGTTTTTT. Protein sequence: CATNNRVKDEKLFF.